The T cell receptor beta chain under discussion was sequenced for a study of blood T cell repertoires in COVID-19. Data came from immunoSEQ multiplex PCR; TCRdb stores just in-frame clones and leaves some out. In the table there are 200,000 to 250,000 clones, 86% of which are singletons. The V end was cut by 4 bases, the J end by 3 bases, with 7 bases between. Germline V lookup: CDR1 SGHDN, CDR2 FVKESK. The CDR3 has 12 residues. This clonotype was sampled from a woman between 50 and 59 years old with COVID-19, enrolled during active disease. Sequencing used peripheral blood. The chain has TRBV14 and TRBJ2-7, with a possible D match to TRBD1 (6 bases). CDR3 coding DNA: TGTGCCAGCAGCCGGACAGACTACGAGCAGTACTTC. As protein: CASSRTDYEQYF. Looking up the rest from reference TRBV14 and TRBJ2-7 gives the full variable domain: EAGVTQFPSHSVIEKGQTVTLRCDPISGHDNLYWYRRVMGKEIKFLLHFVKESKQDESGMPNNRFLAERTGGTYSTLKVQPAELEDSGVYFCASSRTDYEQYFGPGTRLTVT.